This T cell receptor beta chain was captured in a study of T-cell memory formation after mild COVID-19. Study-wide results and caveats: Clones contracting day 15 to 85 were balanced CD4/CD8; later expanders leaned CD4+. Contracting CD8+ clones were enriched in EMRA, CD4+ mainly in CM and EM.

From the 5' RACE reads, TCRdb called clonotypes with MiXCR, one entry per CDR3 protein. The repertoire includes approximately 560,000 distinct CDR3 sequences, 17% of them detected once, and around 7.8% sits in the top ten. This clonotype turned up a few times. Its antigen remains unidentified. Germline values: CDR1 SGHRS, CDR2 YFSETQ. The V gene end was trimmed by 1 base and the J gene end by 2 bases; junction bases not matched to a gene: 2. The CDR3 is 15 residues long. The J gene is TRBJ1-2, the V gene TRBV5-1; 10 bases are a match to TRBD1. The sequence came from an adult woman who had mild COVID-19 (a few samples of this study predate the infection). Cell type and time point are not known. The sample comprised PBMCs or a T cell subset sorted from them (not recorded which). This CDR3 is CASSLKGQGNYGYTF. CDR3 bases: TGCGCCAGCAGCTTGAAGGGACAGGGGAACTATGGCTACACCTTC.